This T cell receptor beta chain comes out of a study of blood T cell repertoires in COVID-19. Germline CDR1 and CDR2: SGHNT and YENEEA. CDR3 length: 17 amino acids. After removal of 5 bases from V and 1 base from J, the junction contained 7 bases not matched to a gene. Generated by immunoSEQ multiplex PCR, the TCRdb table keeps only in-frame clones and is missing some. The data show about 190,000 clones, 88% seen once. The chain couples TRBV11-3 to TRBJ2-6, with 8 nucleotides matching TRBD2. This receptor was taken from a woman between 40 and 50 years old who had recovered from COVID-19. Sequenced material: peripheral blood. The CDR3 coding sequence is TGTGCCAGCAGCCCCGGGGGGGGTAGGTCTGGGGCCAACGTCCTGACTTTC. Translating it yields CASSPGGGRSGANVLTF.